Included here is one T cell receptor beta chain sequence, with context. These data originate in a study of shared clonotypes between healthy human individuals. Clones were sequenced by immunoSEQ multiplex PCR, and TCRdb holds only the in-frame ones, with some missing. The repertoire includes 2 million or so clones, over 85% of them detected once, and approximately 1.2% sits in the top ten. CD45RO-negative, CCR7-selected cells formed the naive CD8 fraction, which excluded terminally differentiated effector memory CD45RA+ cells. Only Caucasian adults living in Nashville, Tennessee served as donors. CDR1 is SEHNR and CDR2 is FQNEAQ in the germline V gene (reference sequence). CDR3 size: 15 residues. V shed 4 bases and J 3 bases; nucleotides not matched to a gene: 5.

Sequenced: naive CD8+ T cells sorted from blood. The chain joins TRBV7-9 to TRBJ2-7; 11 bases align to TRBD2. The sequence came from a man between 18 and 29 years old in good health. Here the CDR3 DNA reads TGTGCCAGCAGCTCACTGGGACTAGCGGACTACGAGCAGTACTTC. The encoded protein is CASSSLGLADYEQYF.